This passage covers 19 T cell receptor beta chains from one sample sequenced in a study of blood T cell repertoires in COVID-19. Produced via immunoSEQ multiplex PCR; TCRdb's table is partial and in-frame only. This table holds hundreds of thousands of clones, roughly nine tenths found once. The specimen sequenced was PBMCs or T cells enriched from blood (not recorded which). These receptor sequences come from a woman aged 25 to 39 who had recovered from COVID-19.

The chain combines TRBV3-1 (or the pseudogene TRBV3-2) with TRBJ2-7; D is unresolved. Trimming left V 8 bases short and J 0 bases short, with 11 bases between. The CDR3 length is 13 residues. Per the germline V gene, CDR1 is LGHDT and CDR2 is YNNKEL (reference sequence). CDR3 in DNA: TGTGCCAGCTCGATCGGGTTCTCCTACGAGCAGTACTTC. Amino acids: CASSIGFSYEQYF.

The gene calls are TRBV27 and TRBJ2-7; 10 bases align to TRBD2. This CDR3 spans 15 amino acids. Trimming took 4 bases from V and 3 from J; bases not matched to a gene: 6. Germline CDR1 reads MNHEY; CDR2 reads SMNVEV (reference sequence). This chain's CDR3 is CASSWLAGDLYEQYF. The CDR3 DNA sequence: TGTGCCAGCAGTTGGCTAGCGGGGGACCTCTACGAGCAGTACTTC.

The chain links TRBV29-1 to TRBJ2-7; 11 bases are a match to TRBD1. This CDR3 has 13 residues. V lost 3 bases, J lost 4 bases, and 2 bases stayed unmatched. Looked up from germline, CDR1 is SQVTM and CDR2 is ANQGSEA. CDR3 nucleotides: TGCAGCGTTGAGGGGACAGGGGGGTACGAGCAGTACTTC. This codes for CSVEGTGGYEQYF.

The chain has TRBV9 and TRBJ1-4, with unresolved D. Germline lookup yields CDR1 SGDLS and CDR2 YYNGEE. V shed 0 bases and J shed 8 bases, with 17 bases lying between them. This CDR3 contains 16 residues. This CDR3 is CASSVGSDGRREKLFF. CDR3 nucleotide sequence: TGTGCCAGCAGCGTAGGTTCGGACGGGAGGCGGGAAAAACTGTTTTTT.

This clone was seen a single time. The CDR3 here is CASSRAGGNTIYF. The CDR3 nucleotides are TGTGCCAGCTCAAGAGCCGGGGGAAACACCATATATTTT. The V and J genes are TRBV18 and TRBJ1-3; D gene unclear. With 5 bases removed from V and 4 bases from J, the gap between germline ends came to 9 bases. CDR3 size: 13 residues. CDR1 and CDR2 (germline): KGHSH, LQKENI.

This sequence joins TRBV28 and TRBJ1-4; 7 bases are shared with TRBD1. After removal of 1 base from V and 11 bases from J, the junction contained 4 bases not matched to a gene. CDR1 is MDHEN and CDR2 is SYDVKM in the germline V gene. The CDR3 covers 13 residues. In DNA form, the CDR3 reads TGTGCCAGCAGTTTATACCCGGGACAGAAACTGTTTTTT. It translates to CASSLYPGQKLFF.

The V and J genes are TRBV4-2 and TRBJ2-4; TRBD2 aligns across 10 bases. CDR3 size: 16 residues. J lost 3 bases, V lost 4 bases, and 6 bases had no gene match. Looked up from germline, CDR1 is LGHNA and CDR2 is YNFKEQ. The CDR3 bases are TGTGCCAGCAGCCTCCAAAGCGGGGGGGGCAAAAACATTCAGTACTTC. Residues: CASSLQSGGGKNIQYF.

This chain links TRBV3-1 (or the pseudogene TRBV3-2) with TRBJ1-2, with 8 bases aligning to TRBD1. Germline trimming cut 2 bases from V and 7 bases from J; bases unmatched to any gene: 9. Germline V CDR1 and CDR2: LGHDT, YNNKEL (reference sequence). CDR3 length equals 15 residues. The CDR3 DNA follows: TGTGCCAGCAGCCAACCCGGACAGGGTATTTTTGGCTACACCTTC. Protein sequence: CASSQPGQGIFGYTF.

This clone was detected only a few times. The rearrangement joins TRBV5-1 to TRBJ1-5; D is uncertain. The CDR3 covers 15 residues. Trimming cost V 4 bases and J 3 bases, with 14 bases left between them. Germline values: CDR1 SGHRS, CDR2 YFSETQ. Here the CDR3 DNA reads TGCGCCAGCAGCCCGGCGGGATCCCACAATCAGCCCCAGCATTTT. It translates to CASSPAGSHNQPQHF. Complete variable domain (other parts from reference TRBV5-1 and TRBJ1-5): KAGVTQTPRYLIKTRGQQVTLSCSPISGHRSVSWYQQTPGQGLQFLFEYFSETQRNKGNFPGRFSGRQFSNSRSEMNVSTLELGDSALYLCASSPAGSHNQPQHFGDGTRLSIL.

In the case of this clone: Germline and junction disagree at one end, which may indicate a read error. The chain links TRBV9 to TRBJ2-2; 8 nucleotides align to TRBD1. Germline-derived CDR1 and CDR2 are SGDLS and YYNGEE. There are 15 residues in the CDR3. The DNA of the CDR3 is TGTGCCAGCAGCCTTAGGACAGGGAACAGCGGGGAGCTGTTTTTT. It encodes CASSLRTGNSGELFF.

The gene calls are TRBV5-1 and TRBJ2-2; a possible D gene is TRBD2 (5 bases). There are 17 residues in the CDR3. The germline CDR1 and CDR2 sequences are SGHRS and YFSETQ. The ends were cut back, 1 base at V and 0 bases at J, with 13 bases in the middle. The CDR3 DNA sequence: TGCGCCAGCAGCTTGCGTCGGACGGAGGCGAACACCGGGGAGCTGTTTTTT. This translates into CASSLRRTEANTGELFF.

The CDR3 region is CASSPGFNNQPQHF. As DNA, the CDR3 is TGTGCCAGCAGCCCGGGGTTTAACAATCAGCCCCAGCATTTT. The chain couples TRBV27 to TRBJ1-5; D remains unclear. The CDR3 covers 14 residues. From germline, CDR1 is MNHEY and CDR2 SMNVEV (reference sequence). The V gene lost 6 bases and the J gene lost 3 bases, with 12 bases spanning the gap.

The V gene is TRBV4-1, the J gene TRBJ2-3; 9 positions match TRBD2. The trim removed 0 bases at V and 7 bases at J, leaving 8 bases unmatched. Germline-derived CDR1 and CDR2 are MGHRA and YSYEKL. The CDR3 runs 16 residues. CDR3 protein: CASSQDRTSEWNTQYF. The CDR3 region has the DNA TGCGCCAGCAGCCAAGACCGGACTAGCGAGTGGAATACGCAGTATTTT.

This chain joins TRBV28 and TRBJ1-5; D is uncertain. The germline CDR1 and CDR2 sequences are MDHEN and SYDVKM. The V gene lost 9 bases and the J gene lost 1 base, with 16 bases spanning the gap. The CDR3 spans 15 residues. CDR3 amino acids: CASYPGSHSNQPQHF. In DNA, the CDR3 is TGTGCCAGTTACCCGGGATCCCACAGCAATCAGCCCCAGCATTTT.

The chain is built from TRBV11-2 and TRBJ2-5, with 8 bases lining up with TRBD2. The length of the CDR3 is 16 residues. The V and J ends lost 7 bases and 5 bases, in that order; junction bases with no gene match: 15. CDR1 and CDR2 from the germline V gene are SGHAT and FQNNGV. In DNA, the CDR3 is TGTGCCAGCACCACCTCCCCCGCGGGGGGCCGGGAGACCCAGTACTTC. Residues: CASTTSPAGGRETQYF.

The CDR3 here is CAISRTESNTEAFF. The CDR3 nucleotides are TGTGCCATCAGTAGGACAGAATCGAACACTGAAGCTTTCTTT. The rearrangement links TRBV10-3 to TRBJ1-1; D is possibly TRBD1 (6 bases). CDR1 and CDR2 from the germline V gene are ENHRY and SYGVKD. This CDR3 contains 14 residues. Trimming took off 5 bases at V and 1 base at J, with 11 bases between the two ends.

This chain joins TRBV12-3 or TRBV12-4 and TRBJ1-1, with a possible D match to TRBD1 (6 bases). V was trimmed by 6 bases and J by 3 bases, leaving 8 bases between them. The CDR3 spans 12 residues. CDR3 nucleotides: TGTGCCAGCAGAACAGGGTACACTGAAGCTTTCTTT. It translates to CASRTGYTEAFF.

This clone was seen a handful of times. The chain couples TRBV2 to TRBJ1-5, with D unclear. V was clipped by 6 bases and J by 4 bases, with 10 bases between them. CDR1 and CDR2 from the germline V gene are SNHLY and FYNNEI. The CDR3 has 13 amino acids. CDR3 region: CASRPNSNQPQHF. The CDR3 region has the DNA TGTGCCAGCAGGCCCAACTCGAATCAGCCCCAGCATTTT.

The chain recombines TRBV7-2 with TRBJ2-1, with TRBD1 matching over 7 bases. Germline CDR1 SGHTA, CDR2 FQGNSA. The CDR3 runs to 14 residues. V shed 4 bases, J shed 7 bases, and the junction held 7 bases outside the gene matches. CDR3 protein: CASSSRQGGNEQFF. The CDR3 coding sequence is TGTGCCAGCAGCTCAAGACAGGGTGGAAATGAGCAGTTCTTC.